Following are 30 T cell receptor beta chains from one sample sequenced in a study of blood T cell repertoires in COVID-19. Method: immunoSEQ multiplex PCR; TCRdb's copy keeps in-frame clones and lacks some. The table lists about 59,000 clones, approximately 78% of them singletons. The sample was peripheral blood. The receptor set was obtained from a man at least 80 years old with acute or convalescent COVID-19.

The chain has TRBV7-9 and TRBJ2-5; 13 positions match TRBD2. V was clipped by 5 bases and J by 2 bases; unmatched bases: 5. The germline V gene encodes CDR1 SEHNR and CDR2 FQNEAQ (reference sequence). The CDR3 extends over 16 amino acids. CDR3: CASSGLAGVRQETQYF. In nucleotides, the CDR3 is TGTGCCAGCAGCGGACTAGCGGGAGTACGTCAAGAGACCCAGTACTTC.

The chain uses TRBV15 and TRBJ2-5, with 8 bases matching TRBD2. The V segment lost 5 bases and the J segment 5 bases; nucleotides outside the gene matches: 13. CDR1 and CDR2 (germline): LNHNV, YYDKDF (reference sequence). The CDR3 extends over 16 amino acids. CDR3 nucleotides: TGTGCCACCAGCGGAGGGACTAGGGCCCGGTTGGAGACCCAGTACTTC. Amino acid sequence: CATSGGTRARLETQYF.

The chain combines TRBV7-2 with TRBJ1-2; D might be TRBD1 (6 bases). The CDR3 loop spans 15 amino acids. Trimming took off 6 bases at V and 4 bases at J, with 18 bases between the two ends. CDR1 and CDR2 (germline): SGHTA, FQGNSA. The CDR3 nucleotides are TGTGCCAGCAGTCCCCCGGGGGGGGCTATCTATGGCTACACCTTC. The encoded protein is CASSPPGGAIYGYTF.

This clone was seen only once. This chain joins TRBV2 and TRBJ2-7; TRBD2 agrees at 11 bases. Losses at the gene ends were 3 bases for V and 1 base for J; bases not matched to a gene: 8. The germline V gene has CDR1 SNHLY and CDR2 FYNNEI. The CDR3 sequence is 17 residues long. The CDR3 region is CASSDGLGLAGSYEQYF. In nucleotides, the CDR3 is TGTGCCAGCAGTGATGGCCTAGGACTAGCGGGTTCCTACGAGCAGTACTTC.

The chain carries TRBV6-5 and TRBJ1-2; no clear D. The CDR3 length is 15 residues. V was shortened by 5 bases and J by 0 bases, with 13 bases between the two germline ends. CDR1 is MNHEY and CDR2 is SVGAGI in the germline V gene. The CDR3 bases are TGTGCCAGCAGTAACCCGCGGGAGGCTAACTATGGCTACACCTTC. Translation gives CASSNPREANYGYTF.

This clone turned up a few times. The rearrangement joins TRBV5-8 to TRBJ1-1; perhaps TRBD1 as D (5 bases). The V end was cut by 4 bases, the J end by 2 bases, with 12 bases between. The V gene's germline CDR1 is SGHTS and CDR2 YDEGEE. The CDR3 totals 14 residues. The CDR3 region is CASSPLDSNTEAFF. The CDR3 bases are TGTGCCAGCAGCCCCCTAGACAGTAACACTGAAGCTTTCTTT.

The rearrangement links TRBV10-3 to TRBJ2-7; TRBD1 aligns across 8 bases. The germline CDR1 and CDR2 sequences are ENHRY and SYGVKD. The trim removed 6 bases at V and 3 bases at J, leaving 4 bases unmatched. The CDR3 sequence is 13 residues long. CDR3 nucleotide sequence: TGTGCCATCAGACAGGGGGACGTCTACGAGCAGTACTTC. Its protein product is CAIRQGDVYEQYF.

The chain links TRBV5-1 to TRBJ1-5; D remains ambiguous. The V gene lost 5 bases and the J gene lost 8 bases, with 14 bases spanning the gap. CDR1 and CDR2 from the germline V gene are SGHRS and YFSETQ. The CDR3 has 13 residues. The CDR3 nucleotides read TGCGCCAGCAGTTCGACTGGGTATGAGCCCCAGCATTTT. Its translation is CASSSTGYEPQHF. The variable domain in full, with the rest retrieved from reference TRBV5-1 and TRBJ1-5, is KAGVTQTPRYLIKTRGQQVTLSCSPISGHRSVSWYQQTPGQGLQFLFEYFSETQRNKGNFPGRFSGRQFSNSRSEMNVSTLELGDSALYLCASSSTGYEPQHFGDGTRLSIL.

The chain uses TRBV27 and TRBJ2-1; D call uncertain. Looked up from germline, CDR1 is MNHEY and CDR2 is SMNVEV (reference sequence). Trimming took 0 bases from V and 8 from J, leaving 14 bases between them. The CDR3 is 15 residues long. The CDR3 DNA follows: TGTGCCAGCAGTTTATCTGGCGGCCCCCGGTATGAGCAGTTCTTC. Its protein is CASSLSGGPRYEQFF.

The CDR3 bases are TGCAGCGTAGAGACAGGGTTCCATGGCTACACCTTC. It translates to CSVETGFHGYTF. V gene TRBV29-1 combines with J gene TRBJ1-2; 7 bases fit TRBD1. This CDR3 comprises 12 residues. Germline CDR1 and CDR2: SQVTM and ANQGSEA. Trimming removed 6 bases from V and 6 bases from J; junction bases left unmatched: 7.

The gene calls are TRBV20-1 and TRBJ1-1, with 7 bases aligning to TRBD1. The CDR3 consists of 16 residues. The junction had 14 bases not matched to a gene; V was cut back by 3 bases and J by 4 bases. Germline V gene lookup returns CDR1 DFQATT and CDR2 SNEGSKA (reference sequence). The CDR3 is CSASTPQGPLGTEAFF. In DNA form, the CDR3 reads TGCAGTGCTAGTACACCACAGGGGCCTCTCGGCACTGAAGCTTTCTTT.

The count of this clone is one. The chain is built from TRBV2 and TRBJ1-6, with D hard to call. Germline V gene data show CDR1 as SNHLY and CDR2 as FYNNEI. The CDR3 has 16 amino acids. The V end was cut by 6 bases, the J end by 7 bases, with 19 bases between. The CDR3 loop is CASRDWFGTPNSPLHF. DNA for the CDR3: TGTGCCAGCAGGGACTGGTTTGGAACCCCGAATTCACCCCTCCACTTT.

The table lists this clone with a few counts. CDR3 sequence: CSGTYRKKNTEAFF. DNA for the CDR3: TGCAGCGGTACATACAGGAAAAAGAACACTGAAGCTTTCTTT. This chain joins TRBV29-1 and TRBJ1-1; D might be TRBD1 (5 bases). CDR3 length: 14 residues. CDR1 is SQVTM, CDR2 ANQGSEA, per germline. The ends were cut back, 7 bases at V and 1 base at J, with 16 bases in the middle.

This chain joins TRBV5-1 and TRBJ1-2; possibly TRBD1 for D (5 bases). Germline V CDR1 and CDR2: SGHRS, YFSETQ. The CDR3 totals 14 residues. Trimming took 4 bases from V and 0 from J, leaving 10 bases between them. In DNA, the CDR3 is TGCGCCAGCAGCCCCCGGACAACTAACTATGGCTACACCTTC. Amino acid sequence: CASSPRTTNYGYTF.

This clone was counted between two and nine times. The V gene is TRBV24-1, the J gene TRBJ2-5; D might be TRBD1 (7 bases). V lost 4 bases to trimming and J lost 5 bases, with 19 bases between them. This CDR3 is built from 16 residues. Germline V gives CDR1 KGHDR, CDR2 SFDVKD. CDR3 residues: CATSDPLAGGKETQYF. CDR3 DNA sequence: TGTGCCACCAGTGACCCGCTGGCAGGGGGGAAGGAGACCCAGTACTTC.

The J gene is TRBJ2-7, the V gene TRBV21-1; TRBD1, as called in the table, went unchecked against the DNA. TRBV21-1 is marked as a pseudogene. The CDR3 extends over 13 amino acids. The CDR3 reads CASSRDRSYEQYF. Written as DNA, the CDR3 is TGTGCCAGCTCCCGGGACAGATCCTACGAGCAGTACTTC.

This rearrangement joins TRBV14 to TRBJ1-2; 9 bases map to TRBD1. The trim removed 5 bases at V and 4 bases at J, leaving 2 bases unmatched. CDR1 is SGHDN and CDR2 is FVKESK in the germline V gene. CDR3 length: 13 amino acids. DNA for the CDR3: TGTGCCAGCAGCTCGGACAGGGGCTATGGCTACACCTTC. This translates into CASSSDRGYGYTF.

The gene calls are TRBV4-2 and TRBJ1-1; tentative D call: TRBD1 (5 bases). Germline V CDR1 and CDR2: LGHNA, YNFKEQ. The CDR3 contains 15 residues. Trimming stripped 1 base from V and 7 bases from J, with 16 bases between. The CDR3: CASSQVLTAIREAFF. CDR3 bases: TGTGCCAGCAGCCAAGTTTTGACAGCTATACGTGAAGCTTTCTTT.

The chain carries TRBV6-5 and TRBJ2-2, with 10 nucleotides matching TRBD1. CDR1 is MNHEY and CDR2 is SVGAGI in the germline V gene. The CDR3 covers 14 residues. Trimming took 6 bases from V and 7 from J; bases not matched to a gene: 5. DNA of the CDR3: TGTGCCAGCAGAATGACAGGGGGCTACGGGGAGCTGTTTTTT. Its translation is CASRMTGGYGELFF.

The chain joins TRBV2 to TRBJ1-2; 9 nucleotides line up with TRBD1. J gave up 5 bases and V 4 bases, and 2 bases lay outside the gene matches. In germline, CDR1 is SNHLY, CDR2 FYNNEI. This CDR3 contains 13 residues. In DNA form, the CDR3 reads TGTGCCAGCAGTGTGACAGGGGGATATGGCTACACCTTC. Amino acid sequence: CASSVTGGYGYTF.

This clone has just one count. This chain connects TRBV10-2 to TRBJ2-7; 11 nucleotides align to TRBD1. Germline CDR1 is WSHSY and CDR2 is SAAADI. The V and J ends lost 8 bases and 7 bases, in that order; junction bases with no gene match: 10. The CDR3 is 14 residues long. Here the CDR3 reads CASYGGQGVGEQYF. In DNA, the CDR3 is TGCGCCAGCTATGGGGGACAGGGGGTAGGGGAGCAGTACTTC.

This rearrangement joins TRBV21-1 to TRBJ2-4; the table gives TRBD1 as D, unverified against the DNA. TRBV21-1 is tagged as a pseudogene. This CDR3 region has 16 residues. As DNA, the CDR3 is TGTGCCAGCAGCAAAGTGTTGGGACAGTACAAAAACATTCAGTACTTC. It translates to CASSKVLGQYKNIQYF.

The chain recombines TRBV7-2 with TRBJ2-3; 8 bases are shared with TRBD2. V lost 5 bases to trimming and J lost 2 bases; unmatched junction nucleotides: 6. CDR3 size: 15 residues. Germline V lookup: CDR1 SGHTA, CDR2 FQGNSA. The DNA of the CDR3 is TGTGCCAGCAGCCCAGCGGGGGTGTACACAGATACGCAGTATTTT. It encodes CASSPAGVYTDTQYF. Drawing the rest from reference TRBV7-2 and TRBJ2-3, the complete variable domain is GAGVSQSPSNKVTEKGKDVELRCDPISGHTALYWYRQSLGQGLEFLIYFQGNSAPDKSGLPSDRFSAERTGGSVSTLTIQRTQQEDSAVYLCASSPAGVYTDTQYFGPGTRLTVL.

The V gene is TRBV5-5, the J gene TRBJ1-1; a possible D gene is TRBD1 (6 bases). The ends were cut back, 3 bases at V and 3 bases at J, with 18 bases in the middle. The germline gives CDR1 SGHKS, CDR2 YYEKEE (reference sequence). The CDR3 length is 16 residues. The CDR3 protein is CASSSRRQERDTEAFF. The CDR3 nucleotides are TGTGCCAGCAGCTCCCGAAGACAGGAGCGAGACACTGAAGCTTTCTTT.

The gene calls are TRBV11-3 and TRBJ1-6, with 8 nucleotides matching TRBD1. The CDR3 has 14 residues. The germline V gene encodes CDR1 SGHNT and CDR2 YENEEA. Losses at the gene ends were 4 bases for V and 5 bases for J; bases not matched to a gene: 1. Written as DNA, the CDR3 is TGTGCCAGCAGCTGGACAGGGAATAATTCACCCCTCCACTTT. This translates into CASSWTGNNSPLHF.

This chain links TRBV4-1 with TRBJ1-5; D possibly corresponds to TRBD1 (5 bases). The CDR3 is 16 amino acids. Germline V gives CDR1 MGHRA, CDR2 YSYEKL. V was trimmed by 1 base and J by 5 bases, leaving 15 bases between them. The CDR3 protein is CASSQARAGPYQPQHF. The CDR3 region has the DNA TGCGCCAGCAGCCAAGCGCGTGCAGGGCCCTATCAGCCCCAGCATTTT.

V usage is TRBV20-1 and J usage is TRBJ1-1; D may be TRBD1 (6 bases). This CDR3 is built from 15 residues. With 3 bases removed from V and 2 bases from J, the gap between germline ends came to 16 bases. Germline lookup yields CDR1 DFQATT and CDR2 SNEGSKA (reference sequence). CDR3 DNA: TGCAGTGCTAGTCTCCCGGGACAACTAAACACTGAAGCTTTCTTT. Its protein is CSASLPGQLNTEAFF.

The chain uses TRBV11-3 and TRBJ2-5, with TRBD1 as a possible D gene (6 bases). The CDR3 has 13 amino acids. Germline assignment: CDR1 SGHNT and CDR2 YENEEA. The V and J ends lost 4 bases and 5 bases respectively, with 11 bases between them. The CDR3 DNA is TGTGCCAGCAGCTCAACAGGGTTGGAGACCCAGTACTTC. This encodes CASSSTGLETQYF.

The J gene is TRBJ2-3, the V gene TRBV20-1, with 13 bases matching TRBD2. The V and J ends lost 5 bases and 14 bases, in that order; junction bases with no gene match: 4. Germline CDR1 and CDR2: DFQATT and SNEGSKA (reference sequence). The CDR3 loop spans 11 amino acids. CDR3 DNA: TGCAGTGCTGGACTAGCGGGGGTCCTGTATTTT. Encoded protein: CSAGLAGVLYF.

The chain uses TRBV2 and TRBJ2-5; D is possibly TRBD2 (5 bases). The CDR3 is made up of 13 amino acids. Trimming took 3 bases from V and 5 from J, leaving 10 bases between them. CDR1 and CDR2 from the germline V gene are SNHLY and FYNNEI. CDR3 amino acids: CASSDLRGETQYF. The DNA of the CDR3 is TGTGCCAGCAGTGACCTAAGAGGGGAGACCCAGTACTTC.